One and the same sample provided the 28 T cell receptor beta chains below, sequenced in a study of T cells of healthy individuals. From the 5' RACE reads, TCRdb called clonotypes with MiXCR, one entry per CDR3 protein. Of nearly 100,000 distinct CDR3 sequences listed, 15% to 20% are singletons. Receptors were obtained from a human donor in good health.

The sample holds many counts of this clonotype. V gene TRBV4-3 combines with J gene TRBJ2-7; D is perhaps TRBD2 (6 bases). From germline, CDR1 is LGHNA and CDR2 YSLEER. Trimming took 1 base from V and 0 from J, leaving 10 bases between them. The CDR3 is 15 residues long. The CDR3 loop reads CASSQVADYSYEQYF. In nucleotides, the CDR3 is TGCGCCAGCAGCCAAGTGGCGGACTACTCCTACGAGCAGTACTTC.

This clonotype was seen many times. The chain recombines TRBV11-2 with TRBJ2-3; D is undetermined. Trimming left V 8 bases short and J 6 bases short, with 21 bases between. This CDR3 is 15 amino acids long. Germline assignment: CDR1 SGHAT and CDR2 FQNNGV. CDR3 nucleotides: TGTGCCAGCTATGACCAAGTTTCCATTTCTGATACGCAGTATTTT. Amino acids: CASYDQVSISDTQYF. Looking up the rest from reference TRBV11-2 and TRBJ2-3 gives the full variable domain: EAGVAQSPRYKIIEKRQSVAFWCNPISGHATLYWYQQILGQGPKLLIQFQNNGVVDDSQLPKDRFSAERLKGVDSTLKIQPAKLEDSAVYLCASYDQVSISDTQYFGPGTRLTVL.

The rearrangement joins TRBV15 to TRBJ1-5; unclear D gene. Looked up from germline, CDR1 is LNHNV and CDR2 is YYDKDF (reference sequence). CDR3 length equals 14 residues. V was trimmed by 3 bases and J by 6 bases, leaving 12 bases between them. CDR3 amino acids: CATSSLMAGQPQHF. The DNA for the CDR3 is TGTGCCACCAGCAGCCTCATGGCGGGTCAGCCCCAGCATTTT.

V is TRBV20-1 and J is TRBJ2-1; 13 bases map to TRBD2. CDR3 size: 17 residues. The V gene's germline CDR1 is DFQATT and CDR2 SNEGSKA (reference sequence). The trim removed 6 bases at V and 1 base at J, leaving 9 bases unmatched. Here the CDR3 DNA reads TGCAGTGCCGTCGGACTAGCGGGAGTCGGGTCCTACAATGAGCAGTTCTTC. It codes for CSAVGLAGVGSYNEQFF.

This clonotype was seen more than once but under ten times. The rearrangement joins TRBV6-2 or TRBV6-3 to TRBJ1-2; TRBD1 agrees at 10 bases. J lost 4 bases, V lost 7 bases, and 12 bases had no gene match. Germline V gene lookup returns CDR1 MNHEY and CDR2 SVGEGT. The CDR3 runs 16 residues. The CDR3 protein is CASNGVPGQGTYGYTF. CDR3 bases: TGTGCCAGCAACGGGGTCCCGGGACAGGGGACCTATGGCTACACCTTC.

The rearrangement links TRBV7-9 to TRBJ2-1; no clear D gene. The germline V gene encodes CDR1 SEHNR and CDR2 FQNEAQ (reference sequence). Trimming took off 3 bases at V and 1 base at J, with 7 bases between the two ends. The CDR3 spans 14 residues. In DNA form, the CDR3 reads TGTGCCAGCAGCTTCAGTAGATCCTACAATGAGCAGTTCTTC. Its translation is CASSFSRSYNEQFF.

This clonotype was counted only a few times. CDR3 sequence (DNA): TGTGCCAGCAGGGAAACGGGAATATGGAGCAATCAGCCCCAGCATTTT. This gives the protein CASRETGIWSNQPQHF. V is TRBV2 and J is TRBJ1-5; D unclear. Trimming took 6 bases from V and 1 from J, leaving 16 bases between them. Looked up from germline, CDR1 is SNHLY and CDR2 is FYNNEI. This CDR3 is 16 amino acids long.

This clonotype was detected a few times. The gene calls are TRBV12-3 or TRBV12-4 and TRBJ2-1; maybe TRBD2 (7 bases). The CDR3 is made up of 16 amino acids. The V and J ends lost 6 bases and 8 bases respectively, with 23 bases between them. The chain's CDR3 is CASSALGGALAHEQFF. In DNA form, the CDR3 reads TGTGCCAGCAGCGCCTTAGGGGGGGCGCTAGCGCATGAGCAGTTCTTC.

In this sample, this clonotype turned up many times. The chain combines TRBV28 with TRBJ2-7; D is possibly TRBD2 (7 bases). CDR3 length: 16 residues. Germline CDR1 MDHEN, CDR2 SYDVKM. V was cut by 6 bases and J by 7 bases, with 25 bases left in between. CDR3 in amino acids: CASSLKIRGAWVEQYF. CDR3 sequence (DNA): TGTGCCAGCAGCCTAAAGATCCGGGGGGCCTGGGTTGAGCAGTACTTC.

In its sample, this clonotype was seen a few times. This chain uses TRBV2 with TRBJ2-7; D perhaps matches TRBD1 (5 bases). Trimming removed 3 bases from V and 1 base from J, with 13 bases in between. CDR3 length: 15 residues. Germline lookup yields CDR1 SNHLY and CDR2 FYNNEI. CDR3 region: CASSDGTGKSYEQYF. The DNA for the CDR3 is TGTGCCAGCAGTGATGGAACAGGAAAATCCTACGAGCAGTACTTC.

This sequence joins TRBV20-1 and TRBJ2-5, with D uncertain. CDR3 size: 10 residues. The V and J ends lost 5 bases and 3 bases respectively, with 4 bases between them. Germline V gene sequence: CDR1 DFQATT, CDR2 SNEGSKA (reference sequence). The CDR3: CSADEETQYF. CDR3 bases: TGCAGTGCTGATGAAGAGACCCAGTACTTC.

The CDR3 nucleotides read TGTGCCAGCAGCCCTGCAGTGAACACTGAAGCTTTCTTT. Its translation: CASSPAVNTEAFF. The chain recombines TRBV2 with TRBJ1-1; D gene uncertain. The CDR3 is 13 residues long. Looked up from germline, CDR1 is SNHLY and CDR2 is FYNNEI. The V gene lost 6 bases and the J gene lost 0 bases, with 8 bases spanning the gap.

The table lists this clonotype with a few counts. CDR3 DNA sequence: TGTGCCAGCAGCTTAGATCAGGGGATGAACACTGAAGCTTTCTTT. Its translation is CASSLDQGMNTEAFF. The rearrangement uses TRBV7-9 and TRBJ1-1; possibly TRBD1 for D (6 bases). The CDR3 is made up of 15 amino acids. The V gene's germline CDR1 is SEHNR and CDR2 FQNEAQ (reference sequence). V lost 1 base to trimming and J lost 0 bases, with 9 bases between them.

This clonotype has more than one count but fewer than ten. The chain has TRBV2 and TRBJ1-5; TRBD1 matches at 7 bases. CDR3 length: 15 residues. Per germline, CDR1 SNHLY and CDR2 FYNNEI. Trimming removed 6 bases from V and 6 bases from J; junction bases left unmatched: 11. CDR3 DNA: TGTGCCAGCAGCGAAAGACAGGGAGGGATTCAGCCCCAGCATTTT. Protein sequence: CASSERQGGIQPQHF.

This clonotype was detected a few times. The chain is built from TRBV6-2 or TRBV6-3 and TRBJ1-2, with D unclear. V was shortened by 2 bases and J by 4 bases, with 5 bases between the two germline ends. Germline CDR1 reads MNHEY; CDR2 reads SVGEGT. This CDR3 region has 12 residues. The CDR3 sequence is CASSYGTYGYTF. The CDR3 nucleotides read TGTGCCAGCAGTTACGGCACCTATGGCTACACCTTC.

This clonotype was picked up a small number of times. This chain links TRBV4-1 with TRBJ2-4, with TRBD1 identical over 9 bases. The trim removed 0 bases at V and 9 bases at J, leaving 9 bases unmatched. The CDR3 totals 16 residues. Germline assignment: CDR1 MGHRA and CDR2 YSYEKL. CDR3 amino acids: CASSQEGGQGAGIQYF. CDR3 bases: TGCGCCAGCAGCCAAGAGGGGGGACAGGGAGCGGGCATTCAGTACTTC.

The chain has TRBV28 and TRBJ2-7; no reliable D call. V was cut by 4 bases and J by 4 bases, with 17 bases left in between. This CDR3 is built from 15 residues. Germline CDR1 and CDR2: MDHEN and SYDVKM. The CDR3 DNA sequence: TGTGCCAGCAGTTCCCTCGCCTCGTCGTCGTACGAGCAGTACTTC. Translation gives CASSSLASSSYEQYF.

The CDR3 region has the DNA TGTGCCAGCAGTTTAGCGACAGGGGGGTCCTATAATTCACCCCTCCACTTT. Its translation: CASSLATGGSYNSPLHF. The rearrangement uses TRBV12-3 or TRBV12-4 and TRBJ1-6; TRBD1 aligns across 9 bases. The CDR3 is made up of 17 amino acids. The trim removed 0 bases at V and 1 base at J, leaving 1 base unmatched.

This clonotype was recorded at least ten times. This sequence joins TRBV20-1 and TRBJ2-2; 10 positions match TRBD1. The V and J ends lost 6 bases and 8 bases, in that order; junction bases with no gene match: 6. This CDR3 contains 13 residues. From germline, CDR1 is DFQATT and CDR2 SNEGSKA (reference sequence). The DNA for the CDR3 is TGCAGTGCCATCGGGACAGGGGTTGGGGAGCTGTTTTTT. This translates into CSAIGTGVGELFF.

This clonotype was seen only a few times. In nucleotides, the CDR3 is TGTGCCAGCAGCCCCTCAGAAATTCAGTACTTC. Protein: CASSPSEIQYF. This rearrangement joins TRBV7-2 to TRBJ2-4; D ambiguous. V was shortened by 5 bases and J by 10 bases, with 9 bases between the two germline ends. The CDR3 is 11 residues long. Per the germline V gene, CDR1 is SGHTA and CDR2 is FQGNSA.

This clonotype was counted ten times or more. The chain recombines TRBV6-1 with TRBJ1-3; D ambiguous. Germline assignment: CDR1 MNHNS and CDR2 SASEGT. Trimming removed 0 bases at V and 4 bases at J, with 13 bases between. The CDR3 runs 16 residues. The CDR3 DNA reads as TGTGCCAGCAGTGAAGCAACGCCCGCCGTGGGAAACACCATATATTTT. It encodes CASSEATPAVGNTIYF.

This clonotype turned up a few times. This chain uses TRBV19 with TRBJ1-4; D remains unclear. The CDR3 is 14 residues long. Germline values: CDR1 LNHDA, CDR2 SQIVND (reference sequence). V dropped 2 bases and J dropped 8 bases, with 12 bases sitting between them. This CDR3 reads CASSIPRKGEKLFF. CDR3 coding DNA: TGTGCCAGTAGTATACCCCGGAAAGGGGAAAAACTGTTTTTT.

This clonotype was seen more than once but under ten times. V and J are TRBV4-1 and TRBJ2-7; perhaps TRBD1 as D (5 bases). The CDR3 length is 13 residues. Germline loops: CDR1 MGHRA, CDR2 YSYEKL. V lost 2 bases, J lost 3 bases, and 8 bases lay in between. The CDR3 region has the DNA TGCGCCAGCAGCCAACCTACAGGCTACGAGCAGTACTTC. Amino acids: CASSQPTGYEQYF.

V and J are TRBV20-1 and TRBJ2-3; D is unclear. With 3 bases removed from V and 4 bases from J, the gap between germline ends came to 14 bases. The CDR3 contains 14 residues. CDR1 is DFQATT and CDR2 is SNEGSKA in the germline V gene (reference sequence). The DNA of the CDR3 is TGCAGTGCTAGGTCTGGGTTGATGGCAGATACGCAGTATTTT. It yields the protein CSARSGLMADTQYF.

CDR3 sequence (DNA): TGCAGTGCTACCGGGGGACAGGGAAAGGATGGCTACACCTTC. Protein sequence: CSATGGQGKDGYTF. The chain is built from TRBV20-1 and TRBJ1-2, with 9 bases identical to TRBD1. Unmatched junction bases numbered 9, after V lost 4 bases and J lost 6 bases. The CDR3 sequence is 14 residues long. Germline V lookup: CDR1 DFQATT, CDR2 SNEGSKA (reference sequence).

This chain connects TRBV4-1 to TRBJ2-5; D is possibly TRBD2 (6 bases). Per germline, CDR1 MGHRA and CDR2 YSYEKL. The V gene lost 1 base and the J gene lost 1 base, with 13 bases spanning the gap. CDR3 length equals 16 residues. DNA for the CDR3: TGCGCCAGCAGCCAAGGAAGGACGACTAGCCAAGAGACCCAGTACTTC. This sequence encodes CASSQGRTTSQETQYF.

This clonotype came up a few times. V is TRBV7-6 and J is TRBJ2-6; D is undetermined. Between the trimmed V and J ends, which lost 2 bases and 4 bases, there was a span of 12 bases. This CDR3 has 16 residues. The germline V gene encodes CDR1 SGHVS and CDR2 FNYEAQ. CDR3 sequence (DNA): TGTGCCAGCAGCTTATGGGGTGGTAGGGGGGCCAACGTCCTGACTTTC. This codes for CASSLWGGRGANVLTF.

The V gene is TRBV6-2 or TRBV6-3, the J gene TRBJ2-2; the D is unclear. The germline gives CDR1 MNHEY, CDR2 SVGEGT. V was clipped by 7 bases and J by 4 bases, with 10 bases between them. The CDR3 spans 13 residues. The CDR3, as DNA: TGTGCCAGCATCATCGACGGCACCGGGGAGCTGTTTTTT. As protein: CASIIDGTGELFF.